This T cell receptor beta chain stems from a study of graft-versus-host responses after intestinal transplantation. The table came from immunoSEQ multiplex PCR; TCRdb's copy has only in-frame clones and leaves some out. The sample includes about 43,000 clones, about 95% of them seen just once. Germline loops: CDR1 LNHDA, CDR2 SQIVND (reference sequence). The CDR3 is 16 amino acids. The trim removed 3 bases at V and 0 bases at J, leaving 3 bases unmatched. The sequencing used PBMCs, collected more than 310 days after intestinal transplant. The chain couples TRBV19 to TRBJ2-1; 9 bases align to TRBD2. The receptor was derived from a human patient who received an intestinal transplant, so some T cells may come from the graft donor. The chain's CDR3 is CASSIPSGNSYNEQFF. DNA of the CDR3: TGTGCCAGTAGTATCCCTAGCGGGAACTCCTACAATGAGCAGTTCTTC.